Shown below are 28 T cell receptor beta chains from a single sample sequenced in a study of T cells in Graves' hyperthyroidism and ophthalmopathy. RNA transcripts gave rise to amplified TCR beta CDR3 regions. A first-round RT-PCR of the TCR CDR3 used the HTBI primer set. MiXCR was run by TCRdb on the multiplex PCR reads, yielding one entry per CDR3 protein. This sample yields under 400,000 distinct CDR3 sequences, of which roughly 18% are seen a single time; approximately 54% belongs to the top ten. The sample comprised blood. The receptor source for this set is a woman in her forties or fifties with Graves' hyperthyroidism.

The chain couples TRBV20-1 to TRBJ2-3, with 9 bases aligning to TRBD2. Looked up from germline, CDR1 is DFQATT and CDR2 is SNEGSKA (reference sequence). Trimming took 4 bases from V and 1 from J; bases not matched to a gene: 18. There are 19 residues in the CDR3. CDR3 sequence: CSAKGLAGLPYGGTDTQYF. CDR3 sequence (DNA): TGCAGTGCTAAGGGTCTAGCGGGACTCCCATACGGGGGCACAGATACGCAGTATTTT.

A single count supports this clonotype. The chain recombines TRBV3-1 with TRBJ2-3, with D perhaps assigned TRBD1 or TRBD2 (5 bases each). Trimming left V 0 bases short and J 2 bases short, with 12 bases between. Germline V gene data show CDR1 as LGHDT and CDR2 as YNNKEL (reference sequence). The CDR3 contains 16 residues. CDR3 sequence reads: CASSQDSTGLTDTQYF. The CDR3 DNA reads TGTGCCAGCAGCCAAGATTCTACGGGGCTCACAGATACGCAGTATTTT.

A remark on this clonotype: A junction boundary mismatches the germline segment, possibly from a read error. The chain joins TRBV5-1 to TRBJ1-2, with 8 bases fitting TRBD1. The CDR3 is 14 amino acids. The V gene's germline CDR1 is SGHRS and CDR2 YFSETQ. This CDR3 is CASSSRQGRDGYTF. In DNA, the CDR3 is TGTGCCAGCAGCTCAAGACAGGGGAGGGACGGCTACACCTTC.

In this sample, this clonotype turned up a few times. The gene calls are TRBV27 and TRBJ2-6; unclear D gene. Trimming removed 3 bases from V and 0 bases from J, with 12 bases in between. The CDR3 is made up of 17 amino acids. Germline V gene lookup returns CDR1 MNHEY and CDR2 SMNVEV (reference sequence). CDR3 DNA: TGTGCCAGCAGTTTGGTGCAAGGGCCCTCTGGGGCCAACGTCCTGACTTTC. As protein: CASSLVQGPSGANVLTF. Looking up the rest from reference TRBV27 and TRBJ2-6 gives the full variable domain: EAQVTQNPRYLITVTGKKLTVTCSQNMNHEYMSWYRQDPGLGLRQIYYSMNVEVTDKGDVPEGYKVSRKEKRNFPLILESPSPNQTSLYFCASSLVQGPSGANVLTFGAGSRLTVL.

J is TRBJ1-2 and V is TRBV14; D remains ambiguous. The germline V gene has CDR1 SGHDN and CDR2 FVKESK. The CDR3 extends over 14 amino acids. Between the trimmed V and J ends, which lost 1 base and 5 bases, there was a span of 11 bases. CDR3 in amino acids: CASSQVGGVYGYTF. DNA for the CDR3: TGTGCCAGCAGCCAAGTCGGCGGAGTATATGGCTACACCTTC.

This clonotype is a singleton in its sample. The chain couples TRBV12-3 or TRBV12-4 to TRBJ2-3, with 7 bases that match TRBD2. V dropped 5 bases and J dropped 2; count of bases not matched to a gene: 13. CDR3 length: 17 residues. CDR3 sequence (DNA): TGTGCCAGCAGTGAAGCGTTCGGGGGGAGGGCCACAGATACGCAGTATTTT. This gives the protein CASSEAFGGRATDTQYF.

This clonotype was detected ten times or more. The chain recombines TRBV10-3 with TRBJ2-7; TRBD1 might be the D (6 bases). From germline, CDR1 is ENHRY and CDR2 SYGVKD. The CDR3 loop spans 15 amino acids. V was pared by 7 bases and J by 2 bases, with 18 bases between. CDR3 amino acids: CAITLSQDRTYEQYF. The CDR3 coding sequence is TGTGCCATCACCCTGTCCCAGGACAGAACCTACGAGCAGTACTTC.

As to this clonotype: A read error may explain this, as a much larger clone is one base away. The J gene is TRBJ1-1, the V gene TRBV28; a weak D match, TRBD1 (5 bases). The germline gives CDR1 MDHEN, CDR2 SYDVKM. The CDR3 is made up of 13 amino acids. The CDR3 loop reads CASTAGGTTEASF. The CDR3 coding sequence is TGTGCCAGCACCGCGGGGGGGACCACTGAAGCTTCCTTT.

As concerns this clonotype: At one end, the junction sequence differs from germline, possibly due to a read error. The chain is built from TRBV20-1 and TRBJ2-2, with D perhaps matching TRBD1 or TRBD2 (5 bases each). This CDR3 spans 15 amino acids. CDR1 DFQATT and CDR2 SNEGSKA come from the germline V gene (reference sequence). CDR3 in amino acids: CSASDGAANTRELFF. The CDR3 nucleotides read TGCAGTGCTAGTGACGGGGCCGCGAACACCAGGGAGCTGTTTTTT.

V usage is TRBV7-8 and J usage is TRBJ1-1; 8 bases are a match to TRBD1. CDR1 is SGHVS and CDR2 is FQNEAQ in the germline V gene. After removal of 8 bases from V and 4 bases from J, the junction contained 6 bases not matched to a gene. The CDR3 extends over 13 amino acids. The CDR3 loop reads CASGGTGGTEAFF. The CDR3 DNA reads as TGTGCCAGCGGGGGAACAGGGGGCACTGAAGCTTTCTTT. The full variable domain, its missing parts supplied by reference TRBV7-8 and TRBJ1-1, is GAGVSQSPRYKVAKRGQDVALRCDPISGHVSLFWYQQALGQGPEFLTYFQNEAQLDKSGLPSDRFFAERPEGSVSTLKIQRTQQEDSAVYLCASGGTGGTEAFFGQGTRLTVV.

This chain connects TRBV11-2 to TRBJ2-7; the D gene could be TRBD1 or TRBD2 (5 bases each). Trimming took off 5 bases at V and 9 bases at J, with 20 bases between the two ends. Germline V gene sequence: CDR1 SGHAT, CDR2 FQNNGV. The CDR3 extends over 14 amino acids. CDR3 bases: TGTGCCAGCAGCAAAGGCAATGGGGCCGAGGGGCAGTACTTC. Encoded protein: CASSKGNGAEGQYF.

This clonotype was seen more than once but under ten times. This sequence joins TRBV6-5 and TRBJ2-1, with 7 bases that match TRBD1. Looked up from germline, CDR1 is MNHEY and CDR2 is SVGAGI. This CDR3 region has 14 residues. V was clipped by 2 bases and J by 9 bases; unmatched bases: 7. DNA for the CDR3: TGTGCCAGCAGTTACGGGGTAGGGGGCAGTGAGCAGTTCTTC. It translates to CASSYGVGGSEQFF.

This sequence joins TRBV5-5 and TRBJ2-1; 8 bases fit TRBD2. CDR3 size: 16 residues. The J segment lost 8 bases and the V segment lost 2 bases, leaving 12 bases of the junction unmatched. Germline loops: CDR1 SGHKS, CDR2 YYEKEE (reference sequence). This CDR3 reads CASSFTPSGGRDEQFF. The CDR3 DNA sequence: TGTGCCAGCAGCTTCACCCCTTCGGGGGGGAGGGATGAGCAGTTCTTC. Variable domain in full (rest from reference TRBV5-5 and TRBJ2-1): DAGVTQSPTHLIKTRGQQVTLRCSPISGHKSVSWYQQVLGQGPQFIFQYYEKEERGRGNFPDRFSARQFPNYSSELNVNALLLGDSALYLCASSFTPSGGRDEQFFGPGTRLTVL.

This clonotype has only one observation. In this CDR3 the conserved last residue, phenylalanine or tryptophan, is missing, so a read error is likely. This chain uses TRBV29-1 with TRBJ1-5; D call uncertain. V was shortened by 4 bases and J by 6 bases, with 4 bases between the two germline ends. This CDR3 region has 10 residues. Looked up from germline, CDR1 is SQVTM and CDR2 is ANQGSEA. DNA for the CDR3: TGCAGCGTTGCGGGTCAGCCCCAGCATCTT. Its protein is CSVAGQPQHL.

At least ten counts were recorded for this clonotype. V and J are TRBV30 and TRBJ1-5; 9 bases line up with TRBD1. Germline V gene sequence: CDR1 GTSNPN, CDR2 SVGIG (reference sequence). The V segment lost 5 bases and the J segment 7 bases; nucleotides outside the gene matches: 9. The CDR3 totals 14 residues. The CDR3 loop is CAWDRGQGGQPQHF. CDR3 DNA: TGTGCCTGGGACCGGGGACAGGGAGGGCAGCCCCAGCATTTT.

This clonotype came up a few times. The gene calls are TRBV6-2 or TRBV6-3 and TRBJ1-6, with D perhaps TRBD1 (5 bases). V gave up 6 bases and J gave up 4 bases, with 16 bases separating them. The germline V gene encodes CDR1 MNHEY and CDR2 SVGEGT. The CDR3 totals 16 residues. CDR3 bases: TGTGCCAGCAGGACACAGGAGCACGTGTATAATTCACCCCTCCACTTT. Translating it yields CASRTQEHVYNSPLHF.

Ten or more counts support this clonotype. The chain couples TRBV7-2 to TRBJ2-3; 14 bases are shared with TRBD2. CDR1 SGHTA and CDR2 FQGNSA come from the germline V gene. The CDR3 contains 18 residues. V dropped 1 base and J dropped 2; count of bases not matched to a gene: 5. This CDR3 reads CASSLGGTSGGPTDTQYF. For the CDR3, the DNA is TGTGCCAGCAGCTTAGGGGGGACTAGCGGGGGCCCCACAGATACGCAGTATTTT.

This clonotype was picked up many times. The V gene is TRBV12-3 or TRBV12-4, the J gene TRBJ1-5; 8 bases align to TRBD1. This CDR3 comprises 14 residues. Trimming took 5 bases from V and 5 from J; bases not matched to a gene: 5. The CDR3 region is CASSLRTGHQPQHF. The CDR3 bases are TGTGCCAGCAGTCTCCGGACAGGGCATCAGCCCCAGCATTTT.

This clonotype was counted many times. This chain joins TRBV2 and TRBJ2-1; D gene uncertain. V was shortened by 1 base and J by 7 bases, with 14 bases between the two germline ends. CDR3 size: 15 residues. CDR1 is SNHLY and CDR2 is FYNNEI in the germline V gene. The CDR3 sequence: CASSEEGTIGNEQFF. DNA of the CDR3: TGTGCCAGCAGTGAAGAAGGCACAATCGGTAATGAGCAGTTCTTC.

This clonotype was recorded many times. The chain uses TRBV9 and TRBJ2-7; 7 bases agree with TRBD2. This CDR3 is 11 amino acids long. The V segment lost 5 bases and the J segment 6 bases; nucleotides outside the gene matches: 2. Germline values: CDR1 SGDLS, CDR2 YYNGEE. The CDR3 loop reads CASSGGSEQYF. CDR3 bases: TGTGCCAGCAGTGGCGGGAGCGAGCAGTACTTC.

The sample holds many counts of this clonotype. The gene calls are TRBV3-1 and TRBJ2-1; TRBD1 or TRBD2 may be the D gene (5 bases each). V was pared by 1 base and J by 11 bases, with 12 bases between. The CDR3 runs 13 residues. Germline V gene sequence: CDR1 LGHDT, CDR2 YNNKEL (reference sequence). Written as DNA, the CDR3 is TGTGCCAGCAGCCAAGGTGGGGCTAGCAAGCAGTTCTTC. Translated: CASSQGGASKQFF.

This clonotype turned up a few times. The chain links TRBV10-2 to TRBJ2-5; TRBD2 agrees at 7 bases. The V segment lost 7 bases and the J segment 6 bases; nucleotides outside the gene matches: 11. CDR1 is WSHSY and CDR2 is SAAADI in the germline V gene. CDR3 length equals 14 residues. CDR3 protein: CASTPGGISQTQYF. DNA of the CDR3: TGCGCCAGCACTCCCGGGGGGATCAGCCAGACCCAGTACTTC.

In this sample, this clonotype turned up many times. The chain couples TRBV7-8 to TRBJ2-5; possibly TRBD1 or TRBD2 for D (6 bases each). The germline V gene has CDR1 SGHVS and CDR2 FQNEAQ. V gave up 2 bases and J gave up 2 bases, with 9 bases separating them. The CDR3 is 14 residues long. The CDR3 DNA follows: TGTGCCAGCAGCTTACAAGGGGGGCAAGAGACCCAGTACTTC. Amino acid sequence: CASSLQGGQETQYF.

The V call is TRBV30, the J call TRBJ2-2; D is perhaps TRBD2 (5 bases). The CDR3 is 13 residues long. Trimming took off 4 bases at V and 7 bases at J, with 13 bases between the two ends. Germline loops: CDR1 GTSNPN, CDR2 SVGIG (reference sequence). CDR3 amino acids: CAWNGVASGELFF. In DNA, the CDR3 is TGTGCCTGGAACGGCGTAGCGAGCGGGGAGCTGTTTTTT.

This clonotype was observed at least ten times. The chain combines TRBV12-3 or TRBV12-4 with TRBJ1-2, with D hard to call. Trimming removed 4 bases from V and 7 bases from J, with 13 bases in between. The CDR3 has 13 residues. The CDR3 here is CASSWVRHAGYTF. Here the CDR3 DNA reads TGTGCCAGCAGTTGGGTTCGACATGCTGGCTACACCTTC.

This clonotype was seen many times. The chain has TRBV10-1 and TRBJ2-7, with 11 positions matching TRBD1. This CDR3 comprises 17 residues. Germline values: CDR1 WNHNN, CDR2 SYGVQD (reference sequence). V was clipped by 3 bases and J by 3 bases; unmatched bases: 10. The CDR3: CASSEGTGGSSGYEQYF. For the CDR3, the DNA is TGCGCCAGCAGTGAAGGGACAGGGGGGTCTAGCGGCTACGAGCAGTACTTC.

The table lists this clonotype with a few counts. The genes are TRBV11-1 and TRBJ2-2; the match to TRBD1 covers 7 bases. Germline-derived CDR1 and CDR2 are SGHAT and FQDESV (reference sequence). The CDR3 runs 15 residues. V was clipped by 4 bases and J by 5 bases; unmatched bases: 7. The CDR3 reads CASSSTGTVTGELFF. CDR3 bases: TGTGCCAGCAGCTCGACAGGGACGGTGACCGGGGAGCTGTTTTTT.

This clonotype showed up many times. This sequence joins TRBV5-5 and TRBJ2-5, with D unclear. This CDR3 has 13 residues. Trimming removed 5 bases at V and 2 bases at J, with 10 bases between. Per the germline V gene, CDR1 is SGHKS and CDR2 is YYEKEE (reference sequence). CDR3 sequence: CASSSTGQETQYF. Written as DNA, the CDR3 is TGTGCCAGCAGTTCGACCGGACAAGAGACCCAGTACTTC.